These T cell receptor beta chains were read from a single sample in a study of T cells in localized non-small cell lung cancer. The method was immunoSEQ multiplex PCR; TCRdb's version includes in-frame clones alone and lacks a portion of them. The table shows around 970 clones, with roughly 18% occurring only once. This material consisted of lung tumor tissue, taken before any cancer treatment. These receptors came from a female donor older than 55 with stage I squamous cell lung carcinoma. Each CDR3 is given with its conserved first and last residue. The D gene is left open where the match is weak. Clone sizes are given selectively: once, few, many, or a class where the clone is expanded.

clone size	V gene	J gene	D gene	CDR3 DNA	CDR3 protein
medium-sized	TRBV7-2	TRBJ2-7	NA	TGTGCCAGCAGCCCACCAGCCCTCGACGAGCAGTACTTC	CASSPPALDEQYF
few	TRBV29-1	TRBJ1-2	NA	TGCAGCGTGTTAACCGGGACCGTTTCCCAGTGGCGTGGCTACACCTTC	CSVLTGTVSQWRGYTF
NA	TRBV11-3	TRBJ2-4	NA	TGTGCCAGCAGCCCGGACTCCATAGCCAAAAACATTCAGTACTTC	CASSPDSIAKNIQYF
few	TRBV19	TRBJ1-6	NA	TGTGCCAGTAGTAGCTTGGTGAATTCACCCCTCCACTTT	CASSSLVNSPLHF
medium-sized	TRBV6-8	TRBJ1-6	NA	TGTGCCAGCAGTTACACGGGGGGAGCCCACAATTCACCCCTCCACTTT	CASSYTGGAHNSPLHF
medium-sized	TRBV4-1	TRBJ1-5	TRBD1	TGCGCCAGCAGTTCCACCCGGGACAGGGGGTGGAATCAGCCCCAGCATTTT	CASSSTRDRGWNQPQHF
few	TRBV6-8	TRBJ2-1	TRBD2	TGTGCCAGCAGTTATCTAGCGGGGTTCTACAATGAGCAGTTCTTC	CASSYLAGFYNEQFF
NA	TRBV12-5	TRBJ1-1	NA	TGTGCCAGTGGTGTATCCGGGGAAGCTTTCTTT	CASGVSGEAFF
NA	TRBV5-1	TRBJ2-1	TRBD2	TGCGCCAGCAGCTTGGGAATGGCCAGCGGGGGGAGAAATGAGCAGTTCTTC	CASSLGMASGGRNEQFF
NA	TRBV11-3	TRBJ2-1	NA	TGTGCCAGCAGCTTGGGGTTAAGCAGGGACAATGAGCAGTTCTTC	CASSLGLSRDNEQFF
few	TRBV12-5	TRBJ2-1	NA	TGTGCCAGCACCTACACGGACACCTCCTCCTACAATGAGCAGTTCTTC	CASTYTDTSSYNEQFF
medium-sized	TRBV11-3	TRBJ2-2	NA	TGTGCCAGCAGCCCCCCCGTGGCCACCGGGGAGCTGTTTTTT	CASSPPVATGELFF
NA	TRBV29-1	TRBJ1-1	NA	TGCAGCGTTGAAAGAAGGTACACTGAAGCTTTCTTT	CSVERRYTEAFF
NA	TRBV7-1	TRBJ2-5	NA	TGTGCCAGCAGCTTAAAAGGTGGAGAGACCCAGTACTTC	CASSLKGGETQYF
NA	TRBV6-8	TRBJ2-1	TRBD1	TGTGCCAGCAGTACCCGGGACAGGAACAATGAGCAGTTCTTC	CASSTRDRNNEQFF
large	TRBV6-8	TRBJ1-1	NA	TGTGCCAGCAGTGATCCGGGCTGGAACACTGAAGCTTTCTTT	CASSDPGWNTEAFF
NA	TRBV5-1	TRBJ2-7	TRBD1	TGCGCCAGCAGCTTGGGACAGGGGGCGCGGGAGCAGTACTTC	CASSLGQGAREQYF
NA	TRBV19	TRBJ2-1	TRBD2	TGTGCCAGTAGGGCTAGCGGGGTTCTCTACAATGAGCAGTTCTTC	CASRASGVLYNEQFF
NA	TRBV5-1	TRBJ2-3	NA	TGCGCCAGCACACCTGTCGGGTTGTCCCGCACAGATACGCAGTATTTT	CASTPVGLSRTDTQYF
NA	TRBV11-3	TRBJ2-2	NA	TGTGCCAGCAGCCCCGTGGGGACTTTACTCGCGAACACCGGGGAGCTGTTTTTT	CASSPVGTLLANTGELFF
NA	TRBV25-1	TRBJ1-4	NA	TGTGCCAGCAGTGCCCTGACAGGTTCCAATGAAAAACTGTTTTTT	CASSALTGSNEKLFF
NA	TRBV30	TRBJ2-1	NA	TGTGCCTGGACGGAGGGCAGCGAGCAGTTCTTC	CAWTEGSEQFF
NA	TRBV29-1	TRBJ2-1	NA	TGCAGCGTAACGGCGGACTACAATGAGCAGTTCTTC	CSVTADYNEQFF
NA	TRBV11-3	TRBJ2-2	NA	TGTGCCAGCAGCTCCCGCCGGGACGTCACCGGGGAGCTGTTTTTT	CASSSRRDVTGELFF
few	TRBV12-5	TRBJ1-2	NA	TGTGCTAGTGGTTTGGACCCCGGGGGAATTGGCTACACCTTC	CASGLDPGGIGYTF
large	TRBV18	TRBJ1-4	TRBD1	TGTGCCAGCTCACCTCTCGTTTTTGGGACAGCAACTAATGAAAAACTGTTTTTT	CASSPLVFGTATNEKLFF
few	TRBV30	TRBJ1-2	NA	TGTGCCTGGAGTGTACCGGGAGGGACCGGCTACACCTTC	CAWSVPGGTGYTF
once	TRBV14	TRBJ1-2	NA	TGTGCCAGCAGCCAAGATATCGTCTTTGGCTACACCTTC	CASSQDIVFGYTF
few	TRBV11-3	TRBJ2-2	TRBD2	TGTGCCAGCAGCCACTTCCTAGCGGGGAACACCGGGGAGCTGTTTTTT	CASSHFLAGNTGELFF
medium-sized	TRBV7-2	TRBJ2-2	NA	TGTGCCAGCAGTACCACGAACACCGGGGAGCTGTTTTTT	CASSTTNTGELFF
few	TRBV11-3	TRBJ1-1	TRBD1	TGTGCCAGCAGCCAATGGACAGGTAAGGAGCCTGAAGCTTTCTTT	CASSQWTGKEPEAFF
medium-sized	TRBV6-8	TRBJ2-7	TRBD1	TGTGCCAGCAGTTCGGACAGGGGTGGGCAGTACTTC	CASSSDRGGQYF
NA	TRBV18	TRBJ1-1	NA	TGTGCCAGCTCACGGGGAGTGAACACTGAAGCTTTCTTT	CASSRGVNTEAFF
NA	TRBV30	TRBJ1-1	NA	TGTGCCTGGACTACGACAGGGAACACTGAAGCTTTCTTT	CAWTTTGNTEAFF
NA	TRBV30	TRBJ1-2	TRBD1	TGTGCCTGGGGACAGGGGGGTAACTATGGCTACACCTTC	CAWGQGGNYGYTF
NA	TRBV30	TRBJ2-5	NA	TGTGCCTGGCTGGGTAGGGGAGAGACCCAGTACTTC	CAWLGRGETQYF
NA	TRBV9	TRBJ1-3	NA	TGTGCCAGCAGCTTAAAAATCCGGGACACCATATATTTT	CASSLKIRDTIYF
NA	TRBV29-1	TRBJ2-7	NA	TGCAGCGCCGGACCGATGGCTGGCGAGCAGTACTTC	CSAGPMAGEQYF
NA	TRBV30	TRBJ2-1	NA	TGTGCCTGGACCCACTACAATGAGCAGTTCTTC	CAWTHYNEQFF
medium-sized	TRBV11-3	TRBJ2-5	NA	TGTGCCAGCAGCTTAGAAAAGACCCTCCAAGAGACCCAGTACTTC	CASSLEKTLQETQYF
medium-sized	TRBV6-8	TRBJ1-1	NA	TGTGCCAGCAGTCGACAGCTCCGGAACACTGAAGCTTTCTTT	CASSRQLRNTEAFF
NA	TRBV19	TRBJ1-2	NA	TGTGCCAGTAGTATAAGTCAGGACCGCATCTATGGCTACACCTTC	CASSISQDRIYGYTF
NA	TRBV19	TRBJ2-7	TRBD1	TGTGCCAGTAGTATAGAACAGGGGGCGTACGAGCAGTACTTC	CASSIEQGAYEQYF
medium-sized	TRBV11-3	TRBJ1-3	NA	TGTGCCAGCAGCTCCCCCCGGGGTGTTGGAAACACCATATATTTT	CASSSPRGVGNTIYF
few	TRBV12-2	TRBJ2-5	NA	TGTGCAAGTCGCTGCGCACCTCCCAAGGGGGCTCGGTGTTCGCTGGGACAAGAGACCCAGTACTTC	CASRCAPPKGARCSLGQETQYF